The 31 T cell receptor beta chains in this list originate from one sample, sequenced in a study of cytomegalovirus exposure and HLA in healthy donors. Assay used: immunoSEQ multiplex PCR; TCRdb lists only in-frame clones, some missing. The sample shows roughly 150,000 clones, around 90% of them seen only once. The sequencing sample was made of PBMCs. The receptors shown here come from a man between 18 and 29 years old in good health and CMV-seronegative.

This clone was counted only a few times. The CDR3 reads CASSPGVMNTEAFF. The CDR3 DNA is TGTGCCAGCAGCCCAGGGGTGATGAACACTGAAGCTTTCTTT. The chain recombines TRBV6-5 with TRBJ1-1; perhaps TRBD1 as D (6 bases). CDR3 size: 14 residues. V lost 6 bases, J lost 0 bases, and 11 bases lay in between. Germline loops: CDR1 MNHEY, CDR2 SVGAGI.

As regards this clone: One end of the junction is discordant with germline, which a read error may explain. The rearrangement uses TRBV27 and TRBJ2-1; TRBD2 might be the D (7 bases). Germline CDR1 reads MNHEY; CDR2 reads SMNVEV (reference sequence). The CDR3 has 17 amino acids. The CDR3 bases are TGTGCCACCCGGTATGTGCGGGGGCCGGGGGGTTACAGTGAGCAGTTCTTC. It codes for CATRYVRGPGGYSEQFF.

The DNA for the CDR3 is TGTGCCAGCAGAGCCAGGGTTTCCCCTAATGAAAAACTGTTTTTT. It yields the protein CASRARVSPNEKLFF. This chain uses TRBV7-2 with TRBJ1-4, with D perhaps TRBD1 (5 bases). Germline CDR1 and CDR2: SGHTA and FQGNSA. CDR3 length: 15 residues. Trimming shortened V by 6 bases and J by 3 bases, and 14 bases separated the two germline ends.

The genes are TRBV10-1 and TRBJ2-2, with 8 nucleotides matching TRBD1. CDR1 is WNHNN, CDR2 SYGVQD, per germline (reference sequence). The junction had 10 bases not matched to a gene; V was cut back by 6 bases and J by 1 base. The CDR3 totals 17 residues. In DNA form, the CDR3 reads TGCGCCAGCAGCTCCACCCGGACAGGGATGAACACCGGGGAGCTGTTTTTT. This gives the protein CASSSTRTGMNTGELFF.

In this sample, this clone turned up once. This chain joins TRBV7-7 and TRBJ2-1; maybe TRBD2 (6 bases). Germline lookup yields CDR1 SSHAT and CDR2 FNYEAQ (reference sequence). The CDR3 contains 13 residues. The CDR3 sequence is CASGASVLNEQFF. Written as DNA, the CDR3 is TGTGCTAGCGGAGCTTCGGTTCTTAATGAGCAGTTCTTC.

The chain combines TRBV4-1 with TRBJ2-7, with 10 bases identical to TRBD1. V lost 4 bases and J lost 7; bases outside the gene matches: 7. The germline gives CDR1 MGHRA, CDR2 YSYEKL. The CDR3 length is 14 residues. The CDR3 sequence is CASSLGQGVLEQYF. In nucleotides, the CDR3 is TGCGCCAGCAGCCTAGGACAGGGGGTTTTGGAGCAGTACTTC.

V gene TRBV18 combines with J gene TRBJ2-2; 8 positions match TRBD2. The junction had 9 bases not matched to a gene; V was cut back by 3 bases and J by 0 bases. Germline CDR1 KGHSH, CDR2 LQKENI. The length of the CDR3 is 18 residues. The CDR3 sequence is CASSPRSSGGPNTGELFF. The CDR3 coding sequence is TGTGCCAGCTCACCTAGGTCCAGCGGGGGCCCGAACACCGGGGAGCTGTTTTTT.

The chain employs TRBV7-9 and TRBJ2-5; D not resolved. The germline V gene has CDR1 SEHNR and CDR2 FQNEAQ (reference sequence). The CDR3 is 15 amino acids. Trimming shortened V by 3 bases and J by 3 bases, and 14 bases separated the two germline ends. This CDR3 is CASSFPSGHKETQYF. CDR3 DNA sequence: TGTGCCAGCAGCTTCCCATCGGGTCACAAAGAGACCCAGTACTTC.

The chain employs TRBV9 and TRBJ1-2; 8 positions agree with TRBD1. CDR1 is SGDLS and CDR2 is YYNGEE in the germline V gene. Trimming removed 2 bases from V and 3 bases from J; junction bases left unmatched: 6. The length of the CDR3 is 15 residues. CDR3 bases: TGTGCCAGCAGCGTTACAGGGGGTGACGACTATGGCTACACCTTC. Translated: CASSVTGGDDYGYTF.

The V and J genes are TRBV9 and TRBJ1-4, with D unresolved. Germline V gives CDR1 SGDLS, CDR2 YYNGEE. CDR3 length: 16 residues. V dropped 2 bases and J dropped 6 bases, with 17 bases sitting between them. The CDR3 DNA reads as TGTGCCAGCAGCGTCCCCAAACAGAGAATGTATGAAAAACTGTTTTTT. Its translation: CASSVPKQRMYEKLFF. Together with reference TRBV9 and TRBJ1-4, the CDR3 gives the full variable domain: DSGVTQTPKHLITATGQRVTLRCSPRSGDLSVYWYQQSLDQGLQFLIQYYNGEERAKGNILERFSAQQFPDLHSELNLSSLELGDSALYFCASSVPKQRMYEKLFFGSGTQLSVL.

The chain employs TRBV6-5 and TRBJ1-2, with TRBD1 matching 9 bases. Trimming removed 6 bases from V and 1 base from J; junction bases left unmatched: 6. CDR1 is MNHEY and CDR2 is SVGAGI in the germline V gene. The CDR3 is 15 residues long. The CDR3 sequence is CASSHRDRDNYGYTF. The CDR3 nucleotides are TGTGCCAGCAGCCACCGGGACAGGGATAACTATGGCTACACCTTC.

CDR3 sequence (DNA): TGTGCCAGCAGTTTATCGAACAGGGTGGTGGAGACCCAGTACTTC. As protein: CASSLSNRVVETQYF. The rearrangement links TRBV27 to TRBJ2-5, with a tentative D call TRBD1 (6 bases). CDR1 MNHEY and CDR2 SMNVEV come from the germline V gene (reference sequence). V was cut by 0 bases and J by 5 bases, with 13 bases left in between. This CDR3 is 15 amino acids long.

The chain has TRBV5-4 and TRBJ2-7; D may be TRBD1 (6 bases). Germline V CDR1 and CDR2: SGHNT, YYREEE (reference sequence). The CDR3 extends over 15 amino acids. With 5 bases removed from V and 4 bases from J, the gap between germline ends came to 19 bases. CDR3 sequence (DNA): TGTGCCAGCAGTCCACCAGGGGTTCCGGGGTACGAGCAGTACTTC. It is translated as CASSPPGVPGYEQYF.

The chain couples TRBV4-3 to TRBJ1-5; TRBD1 matches at 10 bases. This CDR3 comprises 15 residues. Germline loops: CDR1 LGHNA, CDR2 YSLEER. Trimming cost V 4 bases and J 6 bases; bases outside gene matches: 6. DNA for the CDR3: TGCGCCAGCAGCCTTACGACAGGGGGCGGTCAGCCCCAGCATTTT. Translation gives CASSLTTGGGQPQHF.

V gene TRBV19 combines with J gene TRBJ1-3; a possible D gene is TRBD1 (5 bases). The CDR3 runs 14 residues. V dropped 6 bases and J dropped 2 bases, with 11 bases sitting between them. CDR1 LNHDA and CDR2 SQIVND come from the germline V gene (reference sequence). CDR3 sequence reads: CASSRREAGNTIYF. The CDR3 bases are TGTGCCAGTAGCCGCAGGGAGGCTGGAAACACCATATATTTT.

This clone appeared once. J is TRBJ2-3 and V is TRBV5-1; maybe TRBD2 (5 bases). Germline values: CDR1 SGHRS, CDR2 YFSETQ. This CDR3 is built from 15 residues. V was shortened by 4 bases and J by 0 bases, with 12 bases between the two germline ends. The CDR3 DNA reads TGCGCCAGCAGCGGAAGGGCGGGTAGCACAGATACGCAGTATTTT. Its protein is CASSGRAGSTDTQYF.

This rearrangement joins TRBV2 to TRBJ1-5; possible D gene TRBD1, 6 bases. The CDR3 length is 15 residues. Germline V gene data show CDR1 as SNHLY and CDR2 as FYNNEI. Deletions cut 3 bases from V and 2 bases from J, with 11 bases between. In nucleotides, the CDR3 is TGTGCCAGCAGTGACCCCAGACAGGGCAATCAGCCCCAGCATTTT. This codes for CASSDPRQGNQPQHF.

This rearrangement joins TRBV27 to TRBJ2-3; 14 nucleotides line up with TRBD2. The CDR3 extends over 15 amino acids. With 7 bases clipped from V and 6 bases from J, the junction kept 6 bases outside the gene matches. From germline, CDR1 is MNHEY and CDR2 SMNVEV (reference sequence). The CDR3 here is CASKGLAGVSDTQYF. The CDR3 coding sequence is TGTGCCAGCAAGGGACTAGCGGGAGTAAGCGATACGCAGTATTTT.

The chain recombines TRBV5-1 with TRBJ2-7; D perhaps matches TRBD2 (6 bases). CDR3 size: 12 residues. CDR1 is SGHRS and CDR2 is YFSETQ in the germline V gene. Trimming stripped 6 bases from V and 3 bases from J, with 10 bases between. The CDR3: CASKGLNYEQYV. CDR3 nucleotide sequence: TGCGCCAGCAAGGGACTGAACTACGAGCAGTACGTC.

The rearrangement links TRBV27 to TRBJ1-2, with a tentative D call TRBD1 (6 bases). CDR3 size: 13 residues. V was clipped by 5 bases and J by 6 bases, with 13 bases between them. Germline V gene sequence: CDR1 MNHEY, CDR2 SMNVEV (reference sequence). The CDR3 nucleotides are TGTGCCAGCAGTAGGACAGTGGGGGATGGCTACACCTTC. Amino acid sequence: CASSRTVGDGYTF.

Only a few counts were recorded for this clone. This chain connects TRBV27 to TRBJ2-7; possible D gene TRBD1, 6 bases. The CDR3 has 13 amino acids. The V gene lost 6 bases and the J gene lost 3 bases, with 12 bases spanning the gap. Germline V CDR1 and CDR2: MNHEY, SMNVEV (reference sequence). The CDR3 reads CASSIGQRYEQYV. In DNA form, the CDR3 reads TGTGCCAGCAGCATCGGACAGCGCTACGAGCAGTACGTC.

The chain links TRBV5-1 to TRBJ2-3, with a weak D call TRBD1 (5 bases). Germline assignment: CDR1 SGHRS and CDR2 YFSETQ. The CDR3 totals 14 residues. Trimming removed 5 bases at V and 2 bases at J, with 12 bases between. CDR3 protein: CASRLTGYTDTQYF. The CDR3, as DNA: TGCGCCAGCAGACTAACAGGATACACAGATACGCAGTATTTT.

The V and J genes are TRBV5-1 and TRBJ2-3; possibly TRBD2 for D (7 bases). The V and J ends lost 4 bases and 4 bases respectively, with 16 bases between them. Germline lookup yields CDR1 SGHRS and CDR2 YFSETQ. The CDR3 length is 15 residues. CDR3 in DNA: TGCGCCAGCAGCCAGGGGACTATCCCCGCAGATACGCAGTATTTT. This encodes CASSQGTIPADTQYF.

The V call is TRBV19, the J call TRBJ2-7; possible D gene TRBD2, 5 bases. Deletions cut 5 bases from V and 7 bases from J, with 15 bases between. Germline CDR1 is LNHDA and CDR2 is SQIVND (reference sequence). This CDR3 region has 13 residues. Here the CDR3 reads CASSLKAGGEQYV. The CDR3 DNA reads TGTGCCAGTAGTCTTAAGGCGGGTGGGGAGCAGTACGTC.

The chain employs TRBV9 and TRBJ2-1; TRBD2 is a possible D gene (6 bases). The CDR3 sequence is 15 residues long. CDR1 is SGDLS, CDR2 YYNGEE, per germline. Trimming removed 3 bases at V and 4 bases at J, with 14 bases between. CDR3 in amino acids: CASSDRGTPYNEQFF. CDR3 sequence (DNA): TGTGCCAGCAGCGACCGCGGGACTCCGTACAATGAGCAGTTCTTC.

The V gene is TRBV6-5, the J gene TRBJ1-2; 8 nucleotides match TRBD1. CDR1 is MNHEY, CDR2 SVGAGI, per germline. V dropped 0 bases and J dropped 5; count of bases not matched to a gene: 8. The length of the CDR3 is 16 residues. The CDR3 coding sequence is TGTGCCAGCAGTTACTCGGGTCCAGGGGGCAAGTATGGCTACACCTTC. It encodes CASSYSGPGGKYGYTF.

The V gene is TRBV6-1, the J gene TRBJ1-3, with 7 positions matching TRBD1. V lost 6 bases and J lost 2; bases outside the gene matches: 7. The CDR3 sequence is 15 residues long. Germline values: CDR1 MNHNS, CDR2 SASEGT. Here the CDR3 DNA reads TGTGCCAGCAGCCAAACAGGGGAGGCTGGAAACACCATATATTTT. It yields the protein CASSQTGEAGNTIYF.

The count of this clone is one. V is TRBV6-1 and J is TRBJ2-7; 12 bases are a match to TRBD2. Germline V gene lookup returns CDR1 MNHNS and CDR2 SASEGT. The CDR3 length is 17 residues. The V and J ends lost 2 bases and 7 bases, in that order; junction bases with no gene match: 12. CDR3 sequence reads: CASSELRGGLAGWEQYF. In DNA form, the CDR3 reads TGTGCCAGCAGTGAACTTAGGGGGGGACTAGCGGGTTGGGAGCAGTACTTC.

The chain links TRBV5-1 to TRBJ1-1; 8 nucleotides align to TRBD1. The junction had 5 bases not matched to a gene; V was cut back by 0 bases and J by 4 bases. The CDR3 loop spans 15 amino acids. CDR1 and CDR2 from the germline V gene are SGHRS and YFSETQ. DNA of the CDR3: TGCGCCAGCAGCTTGGAGACAGGGGCGGCCACTGAAGCTTTCTTT. This translates into CASSLETGAATEAFF.

The CDR3 DNA is TGTGCCAGCAGCTCGGGGAGGGACACCACCTACGAGCAGTACTTC. Translated, it gives CASSSGRDTTYEQYF. The V gene is TRBV7-2, the J gene TRBJ2-7; TRBD2 is a possible D gene (7 bases). The germline V gene has CDR1 SGHTA and CDR2 FQGNSA. Trimming took 4 bases from V and 2 from J, leaving 15 bases between them. CDR3 length equals 15 residues.

V is TRBV5-1 and J is TRBJ1-4, with 9 bases that match TRBD1. After removal of 1 base from V and 8 bases from J, the junction contained 12 bases not matched to a gene. Germline assignment: CDR1 SGHRS and CDR2 YFSETQ. CDR3 size: 17 residues. The CDR3 bases are TGCGCCAGCAGCTTGAACAGGGGGCCCGGACTAGGGGAAAAACTGTTTTTT. Translating gives CASSLNRGPGLGEKLFF.